These 19 T cell receptor beta chains share one sample of origin, sequenced in a study of response to subunit inactivated influenza vaccine. Using its own MiXCR run on the RT-PCR reads, TCRdb lists one record per CDR3 protein. Of 280,000 or so distinct CDR3 sequences detected, around a fifth appear once; the ten largest clones hold about 10%. Sequencing used PBMCs from blood, obtained 21 months after vaccination. The receptors shown here come from a man aged 50 to 69 who received an inactivated influenza vaccine.

Concerning this clonotype: A read error may account for a junction end that differs from germline. This rearrangement joins TRBV3-1 to TRBJ2-2, with TRBD2 as a possible D gene (5 bases). The CDR3 extends over 16 amino acids. CDR1 and CDR2 from the germline V gene are LGHDT and YNNKEL (reference sequence). CDR3 DNA: TGTGCCAGCAGCCCCCCCACCGGGTTCATCGCCGGGGAGCTGGTTTTT. Encoded protein: CASSPPTGFIAGELVF.

The chain carries TRBV9 and TRBJ2-7; 7 bases match TRBD1. Trimming cost V 4 bases and J 2 bases; bases outside gene matches: 9. The V gene's germline CDR1 is SGDLS and CDR2 YYNGEE. The CDR3 has 15 residues. CDR3 protein: CASSPTGTAAYEQYF. DNA of the CDR3: TGTGCCAGCAGCCCGACCGGGACAGCTGCCTACGAGCAGTACTTC.

The chain couples TRBV15 to TRBJ2-7; D gene unclear. V lost 0 bases to trimming and J lost 4 bases, with 7 bases between them. Germline lookup yields CDR1 LNHNV and CDR2 YYDKDF (reference sequence). The CDR3 is 13 residues long. In nucleotides, the CDR3 is TGTGCCACCAGCAGAGATATCCTATACGAGCAGTACTTC. It specifies CATSRDILYEQYF.

This clonotype has a handful of counts. This chain joins TRBV20-1 and TRBJ2-5, with 7 bases identical to TRBD1. Germline trimming cut 3 bases from V and 4 bases from J; bases unmatched to any gene: 5. Germline assignment: CDR1 DFQATT and CDR2 SNEGSKA (reference sequence). The CDR3 length is 13 residues. The CDR3 nucleotides are TGCAGTGCTAGGACAGGGTCTGCAGAGACCCAGTACTTC. Its protein is CSARTGSAETQYF.

The chain has TRBV28 and TRBJ1-2; 10 nucleotides line up with TRBD1. Losses at the gene ends were 6 bases for V and 8 bases for J; bases not matched to a gene: 9. Germline-derived CDR1 and CDR2 are MDHEN and SYDVKM. The CDR3 extends over 14 amino acids. In DNA, the CDR3 is TGTGCCAGCAGCCGACAGGGGGCAGGAGGCGGCTACACCTTC. It translates to CASSRQGAGGGYTF.

This clonotype was counted ten times or more. The J gene is TRBJ2-3, the V gene TRBV29-1; D perhaps matches TRBD1 (6 bases). The germline V and J ends were trimmed by 2 bases and 1 base, with 10 bases remaining between them. This CDR3 has 14 residues. CDR1 and CDR2 (germline): SQVTM, ANQGSEA. This CDR3 is CSVESPGGTDTQYF. Written as DNA, the CDR3 is TGCAGCGTTGAATCCCCAGGGGGCACAGATACGCAGTATTTT.

As concerns this clonotype: With a much larger clone just one base away, this may be a read error. The V call is TRBV12-3 or TRBV12-4, the J call TRBJ1-1; D is unclear. This CDR3 contains 13 residues. CDR3 sequence (DNA): TGTGCCAGCAAGCCGCAGCTGAACACTGAATCTTTCTTT. Amino acid sequence: CASKPQLNTESFF.

A note on this clonotype: The junction differs from germline at one of its ends, possibly a read error. V is TRBV2 and J is TRBJ2-3, with D perhaps matching TRBD2 (5 bases). The CDR3 has 13 residues. Germline V gives CDR1 SNHLY, CDR2 FYNNEI. CDR3 loop: CASIFPSRDTQYF. CDR3 in DNA: TGTGCCAGCATTTTTCCTAGCAGAGATACGCAGTATTTT. Complete variable domain (other parts from reference TRBV2 and TRBJ2-3): EPEVTQTPSHQVTQMGQEVILRCVPISNHLYFYWYRQILGQKVEFLVSFYNNEISEKSEIFDDQFSVERPDGSNFTLKIRSTKLEDSAMYFCASIFPSRDTQYFGPGTRLTVL.

Ten or more counts support this clonotype. This rearrangement joins TRBV28 to TRBJ2-1; tentative D call: TRBD2 (6 bases). Germline CDR1 reads MDHEN; CDR2 reads SYDVKM. CDR3 length equals 15 residues. V shed 6 bases and J shed 5 bases, with 17 bases lying between them. The DNA for the CDR3 is TGTGCCAGCAGCCCGCCCGGAGGGCGTAACAATGAGCAGTTCTTC. Its protein product is CASSPPGGRNNEQFF.

This chain links TRBV7-9 with TRBJ2-1; maybe TRBD2 (6 bases). The CDR3 is 16 amino acids. V shed 5 bases and J shed 7 bases, with 21 bases lying between them. Germline loops: CDR1 SEHNR, CDR2 FQNEAQ (reference sequence). The CDR3 DNA is TGTGCCAGCAGCCATGGCTCTAAGCGGGTGGGGAATGAGCAGTTCTTC. This sequence encodes CASSHGSKRVGNEQFF.

This clonotype was seen a few times. This chain links TRBV10-3 with TRBJ2-2, with D hard to call. The CDR3 covers 14 residues. V lost 11 bases to trimming and J lost 2 bases, with 15 bases between them. Germline assignment: CDR1 ENHRY and CDR2 SYGVKD. CDR3 nucleotides: TGTGCCTCGAACTCCGGTGCCAACACCGGGGAGCTGTTTTTT. It yields the protein CASNSGANTGELFF.

At least ten counts were recorded for this clonotype. The gene calls are TRBV5-1 and TRBJ1-1; no clear D. CDR3 length: 14 residues. Trimming removed 0 bases at V and 0 bases at J, with 6 bases between. CDR1 is SGHRS, CDR2 YFSETQ, per germline. CDR3 sequence (DNA): TGCGCCAGCAGCTTGGACGGGATGAACACTGAAGCTTTCTTT. Translation gives CASSLDGMNTEAFF.

The chain couples TRBV6-1 to TRBJ1-1, with 7 nucleotides matching TRBD1. The CDR3 runs 14 residues. Germline CDR1 MNHNS, CDR2 SASEGT. Trimming at V came to 5 bases and at J to 5 bases, leaving 8 bases not matched to a gene. The CDR3 region has the DNA TGTGCCAGCAGTCTCAGGGGGTCTGTGACTGAAGCTTTCTTT. Amino acids: CASSLRGSVTEAFF.

The rearrangement links TRBV28 to TRBJ2-7; 8 bases line up with TRBD1. Germline-derived CDR1 and CDR2 are MDHEN and SYDVKM. The CDR3 loop spans 15 amino acids. V was clipped by 6 bases and J by 3 bases; unmatched bases: 10. The CDR3 here is CASSLRQGADYEQYF. The CDR3 coding sequence is TGTGCCAGCAGCCTCAGGCAGGGGGCTGACTACGAGCAGTACTTC. The full variable domain, rest sourced from reference TRBV28 and TRBJ2-7, is DVKVTQSSRYLVKRTGEKVFLECVQDMDHENMFWYRQDPGLGLRLIYFSYDVKMKEKGDIPEGYSVSREKKERFSLILESASTNQTSMYLCASSLRQGADYEQYFGPGTRLTVT.

This clonotype was counted ten times or more. The chain links TRBV5-1 to TRBJ1-3, with unresolved D. Trimming left V 4 bases short and J 0 bases short, with 17 bases between. Germline CDR1 and CDR2: SGHRS and YFSETQ. The CDR3 length is 17 residues. CDR3 coding DNA: TGCGCCAGCAGCCCTGGTGAGGGCCCATCCTCTGGAAACACCATATATTTT. Translated, it gives CASSPGEGPSSGNTIYF.

The chain has TRBV12-3 or TRBV12-4 and TRBJ1-4, with D hard to call. This CDR3 comprises 13 residues. V was shortened by 6 bases and J by 7 bases, with 12 bases between the two germline ends. CDR3 sequence (DNA): TGTGCCAGCAGGCAAGGAGGTCGTGAAAAACTGTTTTTT. Encoded protein: CASRQGGREKLFF.

This clonotype was found a few times. The chain links TRBV4-3 to TRBJ1-2, with D perhaps TRBD1 (5 bases). This CDR3 is 17 amino acids long. Germline V gene data show CDR1 as LGHNA and CDR2 as YSLEER. V was shortened by 3 bases and J by 2 bases, with 19 bases between the two germline ends. CDR3 in DNA: TGCGCCAGCAGCCAGTTCCCTCAAGGCCAGGGCAACTATGGCTACACCTTC. It is translated as CASSQFPQGQGNYGYTF.

The sample holds a few counts of this clonotype. The chain combines TRBV20-1 with TRBJ2-7, with D unclear. V lost 0 bases and J 3 bases, leaving 12 bases between the germline ends. The length of the CDR3 is 14 residues. Germline V gene sequence: CDR1 DFQATT, CDR2 SNEGSKA (reference sequence). The CDR3 DNA sequence: TGCAGTGCTAGAGATCCGGCGCAGAACTACGAGCAGTACTTC. It specifies CSARDPAQNYEQYF.

This clonotype showed up just a few times. The chain recombines TRBV7-2 with TRBJ2-3; a possible D gene is TRBD2 (5 bases). The CDR3 loop spans 14 amino acids. Germline V gene sequence: CDR1 SGHTA, CDR2 FQGNSA. V was clipped by 5 bases and J by 2 bases, with 11 bases between them. CDR3 bases: TGTGCCAGCAGCCCTCTAGCCTACACAGATACGCAGTATTTT. Translated: CASSPLAYTDTQYF.